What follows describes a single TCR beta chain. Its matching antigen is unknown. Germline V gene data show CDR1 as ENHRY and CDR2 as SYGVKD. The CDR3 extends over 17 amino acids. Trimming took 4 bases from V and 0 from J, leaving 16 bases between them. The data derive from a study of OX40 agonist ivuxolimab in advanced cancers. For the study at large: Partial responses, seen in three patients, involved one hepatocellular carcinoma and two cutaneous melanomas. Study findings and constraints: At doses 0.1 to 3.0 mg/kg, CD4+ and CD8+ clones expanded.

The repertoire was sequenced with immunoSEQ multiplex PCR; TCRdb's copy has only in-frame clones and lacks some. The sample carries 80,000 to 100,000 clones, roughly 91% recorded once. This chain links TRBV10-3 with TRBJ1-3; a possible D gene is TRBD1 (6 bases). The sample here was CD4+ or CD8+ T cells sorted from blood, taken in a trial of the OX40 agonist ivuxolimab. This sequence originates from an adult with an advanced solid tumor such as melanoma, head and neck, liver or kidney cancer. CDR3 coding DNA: TGTGCCATCAGTGCCGACAGGAAAACCTTCTCTGGAAACACCATATATTTT. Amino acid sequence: CAISADRKTFSGNTIYF.